This paragraph reports one TCR beta chain. Its specificity is not known. TCRdb ran MiXCR on the reads and lists one entry per CDR3 protein. This table has 750,000 to 900,000 distinct CDR3 sequences, 25% to 30% appearing once. V was clipped by 4 bases and J by 4 bases, with 14 bases between them. CDR1 is MGHRA and CDR2 is YSYEKL in the germline V gene. The CDR3 runs to 15 residues. The sample comes from a study of T cell repertoires in cytomegalovirus infection. Turning to the study itself: Recently identified HLA-C-restricted CMV epitopes were among the peptides used. Public TCR beta signatures marked donors with CMV infection and the matching HLA.

This rearrangement joins TRBV4-1 to TRBJ2-1; D might be TRBD2 (6 bases). The input for sequencing was cultured CD8+ T cells from PBMCs, taken from culture after CMV antigen stimulation. This receptor was taken from a human donor in good health (CMV status not recorded). Some clones in this sample may be carry-over from other donors' samples. CDR3 region: CASSPQRSGYNEQFF. As DNA, the CDR3 is TGCGCCAGCAGCCCTCAGCGTAGCGGTTACAATGAGCAGTTCTTC.